The clone carrying this TCR beta chain showed up just once. The data are from a study of cytomegalovirus exposure and HLA in healthy donors. PCR amplification relied on 60 Vbeta primers (plus 13 Jbeta primers). Here immunoSEQ multiplex PCR was the method, and the copy in TCRdb shows in-frame clones only, minus some. The data hold some 180,000 clones, with roughly nine tenths observed a single time. The CDR3 totals 16 residues. Trimming removed 6 bases at V and 2 bases at J, with 20 bases between. CDR1 GTSNPN and CDR2 SVGIG come from the germline V gene (reference sequence). The sequenced sample was PBMCs. V gene TRBV30 combines with J gene TRBJ1-5; a possible D gene is TRBD1 (6 bases). This sequence was found in a girl under three years old in good health and CMV-seronegative. CDR3 nucleotide sequence: TGTGCCTGCAACAGCTGGGGGGCGGGAGGCAATCAGCCCCAGCATTTT. It codes for CACNSWGAGGNQPQHF.